These 21 T cell receptor beta chains were sequenced from one sample in a study of Ad26.COV2.S vaccination and SARS-CoV-2 variants. Measured with immunoSEQ multiplex PCR; TCRdb has only the in-frame clones, and not every one. The sample contains about 320,000 clones, roughly 88% of which appear only once. Noted treatment: over 15 received Ad26.COV2.S at low or high dose, single or two shots; 5 received placebo; per-sample allocation not given. The samples were gathered on day 63 after the first injection of vaccine or placebo. The sequences come from peripheral blood, collected in a trial of Ad26.COV2.S vaccine versus placebo. The receptors stem from a person between 18 and 65 years old who received the Ad26.COV2.S COVID-19 vaccine or a placebo.

The rearrangement uses TRBV6-5 and TRBJ2-1; D is ambiguous. There are 12 residues in the CDR3. The V gene's germline CDR1 is MNHEY and CDR2 SVGAGI. V lost 6 bases to trimming and J lost 6 bases, with 9 bases between them. Here the CDR3 reads CASRRTGNEQFF. As DNA, the CDR3 is TGTGCCAGCAGACGTACTGGCAATGAGCAGTTCTTC.

The gene calls are TRBV2 and TRBJ1-1; D may be TRBD1 (5 bases). This CDR3 is built from 14 residues. The germline V gene has CDR1 SNHLY and CDR2 FYNNEI. V was trimmed by 6 bases and J by 1 base, leaving 12 bases between them. The CDR3 sequence: CASSPMRGNTEAFF. The CDR3 DNA reads TGTGCCAGCAGCCCGATGAGGGGGAACACTGAAGCTTTCTTT.

CDR3 residues: CASSEHGQLNSPLHF. CDR3 bases: TGTGCCAGCAGCGAACACGGACAGCTTAATTCACCCCTCCACTTT. The rearrangement uses TRBV28 and TRBJ1-6; a weak D match, TRBD1 (6 bases). This CDR3 is 15 amino acids long. Germline-derived CDR1 and CDR2 are MDHEN and SYDVKM. Deletions cut 6 bases from V and 6 bases from J, with 15 bases between.

Of note for this clone: Other DNA sequences within the sample encode an identical CDR3. The chain couples TRBV6-5 to TRBJ1-1; D is unresolved. This CDR3 has 13 residues. Trimming removed 4 bases at V and 2 bases at J, with 8 bases between. The V gene's germline CDR1 is MNHEY and CDR2 SVGAGI. The CDR3 DNA sequence: TGTGCCAGCAGTTTGACCGGAAACACTGAAGCTTTCTTT. It specifies CASSLTGNTEAFF.

The chain couples TRBV28 to TRBJ1-2; TRBD1 aligns across 7 bases. Unmatched junction bases numbered 3, after V lost 5 bases and J lost 3 bases. The CDR3 is 13 amino acids. CDR1 is MDHEN, CDR2 SYDVKM, per germline. As DNA, the CDR3 is TGTGCCAGCAGTCGAGGGACAGACTATGGCTACACCTTC. Residues: CASSRGTDYGYTF.

This chain joins TRBV7-9 and TRBJ2-2; D unresolved. Germline assignment: CDR1 SEHNR and CDR2 FQNEAQ (reference sequence). Deletions cut 5 bases from V and 5 bases from J, with 9 bases between. This CDR3 is 13 amino acids long. The CDR3 loop is CASSRQRTGELFF. For the CDR3, the DNA is TGTGCCAGCAGCCGGCAGCGAACCGGGGAGCTGTTTTTT.

The chain carries TRBV6-6 and TRBJ2-5, with 8 bases that match TRBD1. Germline V lookup: CDR1 MNHNY, CDR2 SVGAGI (reference sequence). This CDR3 contains 15 residues. V dropped 5 bases and J dropped 3; count of bases not matched to a gene: 8. For the CDR3, the DNA is TGTGCCAGCAGTCCAGGGGGCTCAAGAGAAGAGACCCAGTACTTC. This codes for CASSPGGSREETQYF.

This clone was counted a single time. J is TRBJ2-3 and V is TRBV19; the D gene could be TRBD1 or TRBD2 (6 bases each). From germline, CDR1 is LNHDA and CDR2 SQIVND (reference sequence). The CDR3 totals 16 residues. V was cut by 7 bases and J by 2 bases, with 19 bases left in between. The CDR3 coding sequence is TGTGCCAGTACCCCCCTCGGGGGCCGCGTCACAGATACGCAGTATTTT. Translated: CASTPLGGRVTDTQYF.

CDR3 region: CASSRQAPRNTEAFF. Here the CDR3 DNA reads TGTGCCAGCAGTCGACAGGCCCCGAGGAACACTGAAGCTTTCTTT. The chain is built from TRBV6-2 or TRBV6-3 and TRBJ1-1, with D possibly TRBD1 on 6 matching bases. Germline values: CDR1 MNHEY, CDR2 SVGEGT. This CDR3 spans 15 amino acids. With 5 bases removed from V and 1 base from J, the gap between germline ends came to 14 bases.

The chain joins TRBV3-1 (or the pseudogene TRBV3-2) to TRBJ2-3; 7 bases map to TRBD2. The ends lost 3 bases at V and 3 bases at J; junction bases unmatched: 9. The length of the CDR3 is 16 residues. From germline, CDR1 is LGHDT and CDR2 YNNKEL (reference sequence). The CDR3 DNA follows: TGTGCCAGCAGCCAGATCGGGGGGTTCTTTACAGATACGCAGTATTTT. This encodes CASSQIGGFFTDTQYF.

V is TRBV19 and J is TRBJ1-5; D is unresolved. This CDR3 comprises 12 residues. V was clipped by 4 bases and J by 7 bases, with 8 bases between them. The germline CDR1 and CDR2 sequences are LNHDA and SQIVND (reference sequence). The CDR3 sequence is CASSRSAQPQHF. The CDR3 nucleotides read TGTGCCAGTAGTAGGTCCGCCCAGCCCCAGCATTTT.

This chain joins TRBV9 and TRBJ1-1, with 7 bases lining up with TRBD1. Germline V gene lookup returns CDR1 SGDLS and CDR2 YYNGEE. The length of the CDR3 is 12 residues. V lost 3 bases and J lost 11; bases outside the gene matches: 7. CDR3 in amino acids: CASSARGGRAFF. The CDR3 DNA follows: TGTGCCAGCAGCGCCCGAGGGGGCAGGGCTTTCTTT.

The table lists this clone with a few counts. V is TRBV7-2 and J is TRBJ1-4; 7 nucleotides agree with TRBD1. CDR1 and CDR2 (germline): SGHTA, FQGNSA. The CDR3 is 16 residues long. V dropped 1 base and J dropped 4; count of bases not matched to a gene: 6. CDR3: CASSLVRDSSNEKLFF. The CDR3 bases are TGTGCCAGCAGCTTAGTACGGGACAGTAGTAATGAAAAACTGTTTTTT.

The chain combines TRBV7-9 with TRBJ2-3, with D uncertain. The V and J ends lost 4 bases and 6 bases respectively, with 14 bases between them. Per the germline V gene, CDR1 is SEHNR and CDR2 is FQNEAQ (reference sequence). The CDR3 spans 14 residues. Written as DNA, the CDR3 is TGTGCCAGCAGCTGGACCGAAGTGCGCGATACGCAGTATTTT. Its protein product is CASSWTEVRDTQYF.

The chain joins TRBV5-5 to TRBJ1-1; D is ambiguous. Germline CDR1 SGHKS, CDR2 YYEKEE (reference sequence). Trimming removed 0 bases from V and 5 bases from J, with 11 bases in between. The CDR3 has 14 residues. CDR3 amino acids: CASSLAAGLTEAFF. Here the CDR3 DNA reads TGTGCCAGCAGCTTGGCCGCGGGCCTTACTGAAGCTTTCTTT.

This rearrangement joins TRBV6-5 to TRBJ1-4; D uncertain. Germline V CDR1 and CDR2: MNHEY, SVGAGI. Trimming cost V 4 bases and J 2 bases, with 14 bases left between them. CDR3 size: 16 residues. The CDR3 DNA follows: TGTGCCAGCAGTTCCCGAACCTTAGGTACTAATGAAAAACTGTTTTTT. Translation gives CASSSRTLGTNEKLFF.

The rearrangement uses TRBV6-2 or TRBV6-3 and TRBJ2-3, with 8 nucleotides matching TRBD2. Germline CDR1 reads MNHEY; CDR2 reads SVGEGT. V was clipped by 2 bases and J by 0 bases; unmatched bases: 7. The CDR3 loop spans 17 amino acids. In nucleotides, the CDR3 is TGTGCCAGCAGTTACCCCAGCGGGAGTGGGAGCACAGATACGCAGTATTTT. Its translation is CASSYPSGSGSTDTQYF.

The rearrangement links TRBV18 to TRBJ2-7; D is uncertain. The CDR3 consists of 13 residues. Germline values: CDR1 KGHSH, CDR2 LQKENI. V lost 3 bases, J lost 0 bases, and 6 bases lay in between. This CDR3 is CASSPQSSYEQYV. CDR3 nucleotides: TGTGCCAGCTCACCTCAGAGCTCCTACGAGCAGTACGTC.

The chain is built from TRBV7-9 and TRBJ1-2; D is uncertain. Germline CDR1 reads SEHNR; CDR2 reads FQNEAQ (reference sequence). Trimming removed 1 base at V and 5 bases at J, with 17 bases between. This CDR3 comprises 16 residues. This CDR3 is CASSLVGDSLLYGYTF. The CDR3 coding sequence is TGTGCCAGCAGCTTAGTAGGCGATTCCCTTTTATATGGCTACACCTTC.

Regarding this clone: Distinct nucleotide sequences in the sample also encode this CDR3. J is TRBJ1-1 and V is TRBV28; D remains ambiguous. CDR3 length: 12 amino acids. Trimming removed 3 bases at V and 0 bases at J, with 2 bases between. Germline values: CDR1 MDHEN, CDR2 SYDVKM. The CDR3 is CASSFMNTEAFF. The DNA for the CDR3 is TGTGCCAGCAGTTTTATGAACACTGAAGCTTTCTTT. Using reference TRBV28 and TRBJ1-1 for the parts outside the CDR3, the full variable domain is DVKVTQSSRYLVKRTGEKVFLECVQDMDHENMFWYRQDPGLGLRLIYFSYDVKMKEKGDIPEGYSVSREKKERFSLILESASTNQTSMYLCASSFMNTEAFFGQGTRLTVV.

V and J are TRBV5-8 and TRBJ1-1; the D gene is possibly TRBD1 (6 bases). CDR3 length: 19 residues. From germline, CDR1 is SGHTS and CDR2 YDEGEE. With 4 bases removed from V and 2 bases from J, the gap between germline ends came to 27 bases. This CDR3 is CASSREPSAWGADNTEAFF. DNA for the CDR3: TGTGCCAGCAGCCGCGAACCCTCCGCGTGGGGGGCCGATAACACTGAAGCTTTCTTT.